The 10 T cell receptor beta chains below were found in one sample sequenced in a study of blood T cell repertoires in COVID-19. Assay: immunoSEQ multiplex PCR; the TCRdb copy retains only in-frame clones and omits some. The profile shows a few hundred thousand clones, more than 70% of them singletons. Sequencing was done on a sample of peripheral blood. The receptor set was obtained from a man between 18 and 35 years old who had recovered from COVID-19.

The V call is TRBV6-5, the J call TRBJ2-7, with a tentative D call TRBD2 (5 bases). Germline CDR1 is MNHEY and CDR2 is SVGAGI. The V and J ends lost 6 bases and 7 bases respectively, with 16 bases between them. The length of the CDR3 is 13 residues. Here the CDR3 DNA reads TGTGCCAGCAGCCATCGCGGGTCAGTTGAGCAGTACTTC. Its protein is CASSHRGSVEQYF.

As to this clone: Other DNA sequences in this specimen translate into the identical CDR3. The J gene is TRBJ1-2, the V gene TRBV19, with a weak D call TRBD1 (5 bases). V was shortened by 3 bases and J by 3 bases, with 8 bases between the two germline ends. CDR1 is LNHDA and CDR2 is SQIVND in the germline V gene (reference sequence). This CDR3 spans 13 amino acids. CDR3 in amino acids: CASSISGDYGYTF. CDR3 DNA: TGTGCCAGTAGTATCTCGGGGGACTATGGCTACACCTTC. Looking up the rest from reference TRBV19 and TRBJ1-2 gives the full variable domain: DGGITQSPKYLFRKEGQNVTLSCEQNLNHDAMYWYRQDPGQGLRLIYYSQIVNDFQKGDIAEGYSVSREKKESFPLTVTSAQKNPTAFYLCASSISGDYGYTFGSGTRLTVV.

The CDR3 bases are TGTGCCACCAGCAGGGACCGGACAGGGTGGGATGGCTACACCTTC. Translation: CATSRDRTGWDGYTF. The chain uses TRBV15 and TRBJ1-2; 8 nucleotides agree with TRBD1. Germline V gene data show CDR1 as LNHNV and CDR2 as YYDKDF (reference sequence). The V gene end was trimmed by 3 bases and the J gene end by 6 bases; junction bases not matched to a gene: 9. CDR3 size: 15 residues.

This clone was counted between two and nine times. The chain links TRBV7-3 to TRBJ2-2, with 7 bases matching TRBD2. The germline V gene encodes CDR1 SGHTA and CDR2 FQGTGA. This CDR3 has 16 amino acids. The V segment lost 0 bases and the J segment 4 bases; nucleotides outside the gene matches: 5. The chain's CDR3 is CASSLTVTSSTGELFF. The CDR3 region has the DNA TGTGCCAGCAGCTTAACAGTGACTAGCAGCACCGGGGAGCTGTTTTTT.

In nucleotides, the CDR3 is TGTGCCAGCAGTTCGCAGGGGCCCCAGTCCCTCCACTTT. It encodes CASSSQGPQSLHF. The chain uses TRBV12-3 or TRBV12-4 and TRBJ1-6; D perhaps matches TRBD1 (6 bases). With 4 bases removed from V and 14 bases from J, the gap between germline ends came to 15 bases. This CDR3 is built from 13 residues.

To note about this clone: The germline gene is not matched at one end of the junction; a read error may be the cause. This CDR3 is also generated by other DNA sequences in the sample. The chain has TRBV27 and TRBJ2-1, with 13 bases fitting TRBD2. Germline loops: CDR1 MNHEY, CDR2 SMNVEV (reference sequence). The CDR3 length is 15 residues. The CDR3 nucleotides are TGTGCCAGCAGAAGTGGACTAGCGGGGGTCAATGAACAGTTCTTC. It translates to CASRSGLAGVNEQFF.

The J gene is TRBJ1-5, the V gene TRBV7-6, with D hard to call. The CDR3 extends over 13 amino acids. Germline lookup yields CDR1 SGHVS and CDR2 FNYEAQ. Trimming took off 4 bases at V and 7 bases at J, with 11 bases between the two ends. The CDR3 bases are TGTGCCAGCAGCTCAAGAGGTCGGCAGCCCCAGCATTTT. Its translation: CASSSRGRQPQHF.

The CDR3 sequence: CASSLSRATEAFF. CDR3 DNA: TGTGCCAGCAGTTTATCCAGGGCGACTGAAGCTTTCTTT. This chain uses TRBV12-3 or TRBV12-4 with TRBJ1-1, with a weak D call TRBD1 (5 bases). The V end was cut by 2 bases, the J end by 5 bases, with 9 bases between. The CDR3 length is 13 residues.

The chain recombines TRBV15 with TRBJ1-1; 9 positions agree with TRBD1. CDR1 and CDR2 (germline): LNHNV, YYDKDF (reference sequence). The CDR3 extends over 13 amino acids. Trimming took 7 bases from V and 6 from J; bases not matched to a gene: 6. The CDR3, as DNA: TGTGCCACCAAGGACAGGGGCATCTCTGAAGCTTTCTTT. Protein: CATKDRGISEAFF. The variable domain in full, completed from reference TRBV15 and TRBJ1-1, reads DAMVIQNPRYQVTQFGKPVTLSCSQTLNHNVMYWYQQKSSQAPKLLFHYYDKDFNNEADTPDNFQSRRPNTSFCFLDIRSPGLGDTAMYLCATKDRGISEAFFGQGTRLTVV.

The rearrangement joins TRBV9 to TRBJ2-5; D possibly corresponds to TRBD2 (5 bases). There are 12 residues in the CDR3. Germline V lookup: CDR1 SGDLS, CDR2 YYNGEE. Deletions cut 7 bases from V and 5 bases from J, with 12 bases between. The CDR3 is CASGSSSETQYF. CDR3 nucleotides: TGTGCCAGCGGGTCTAGCAGCGAGACCCAGTACTTC.